Listed below are T cell receptor beta chains from one sample, sequenced in a study of cytomegalovirus exposure and HLA in healthy donors. Sequenced by immunoSEQ multiplex PCR; TCRdb stores in-frame clones only, minus some. This sample has approximately 220,000 clones, with around 85% found just once. Sequencing was carried out using PBMCs. Receptor source: a girl aged 2 to 10 in good health and CMV-seronegative. Each CDR3 is given with its conserved first and last residue. The D gene is left open where the match is weak. Size is stated for part of the rows, as once, few or many counts, or as a class when the clone is expanded.

j_gene,d_gene,abundance,v_gene,CDR3aa,CDR3nt
TRBJ2-1,.,.,TRBV2,CASSLVGEQFF,TGTGCCAGCAGTTTAGTTGGTGAGCAGTTCTTC
TRBJ2-1,.,.,TRBV5-1,CASSGVYPPKEQFF,TGCGCCAGCAGTGGAGTATATCCGCCTAAGGAGCAGTTCTTC
TRBJ2-5,TRBD2,once,TRBV9,CASSEGSGGETQYF,TGTGCCAGCAGCGAGGGTAGCGGGGGAGAGACCCAGTACTTC
TRBJ2-3,.,.,TRBV11-1,CASSSSSDTQYF,TGTGCCAGCAGCTCTAGCTCAGATACGCAGTATTTT
TRBJ1-1,.,.,TRBV11-2,CASSKNPNRDGYMNTEAFF,TGTGCCAGCAGCAAAAACCCCAACAGGGATGGGTACATGAACACTGAAGCTTTCTTT
TRBJ2-7,.,.,TRBV6-1,CASSADAGNRYF,TGTGCCAGCAGTGCCGACGCAGGGAATCGGTACTTC
TRBJ2-5,TRBD2,.,TRBV5-1,CASSLTGREGRRETQYF,TGCGCCAGCAGCTTGACAGGGCGGGAGGGCCGTAGAGAGACCCAGTACTTC
TRBJ2-7,TRBD2,.,TRBV19,CASSVISGSHEQYF,TGTGCCAGTAGCGTTATCAGCGGGAGCCACGAGCAGTACTTC
TRBJ2-5,TRBD2,.,TRBV29-1,CSVERGGLAEKGTQYF,TGCAGCGTTGAAAGGGGGGGACTAGCGGAAAAGGGGACCCAGTACTTC
TRBJ2-2,.,few,TRBV6-1,CASSESTGELFF,TGTGCCAGCAGTGAGTCTACCGGGGAGCTGTTTTTT
TRBJ1-4,TRBD1,.,TRBV19,CASSLQGEGEKLFF,TGTGCCAGTAGCTTACAGGGGGAAGGTGAAAAACTGTTTTTT
TRBJ1-6,TRBD1,few,TRBV18,CASSPTGWYNSPLHF,TGTGCCAGCTCCCCGACAGGGTGGTATAATTCACCCCTCCACTTT
TRBJ2-3,TRBD1,.,TRBV18,CASSAGTGRTDTQYF,TGTGCCAGCTCGGCCGGGACAGGGAGGACAGATACGCAGTATTTT
TRBJ2-1,TRBD2,.,TRBV5-4,CASSISGGAYNEQFF,TGTGCCAGCAGCATTAGCGGGGGGGCCTACAATGAGCAGTTCTTC
TRBJ1-1,.,.,TRBV27,CASSLGGGRVPGRDTEAFF,TGTGCCAGCAGCCTCGGGGGAGGGAGGGTGCCGGGGAGGGACACTGAAGCTTTCTTT
TRBJ1-5,TRBD1,few,TRBV27,CASSKTTGGANQPQHF,TGTGCCAGCAGTAAAACAACAGGGGGTGCCAATCAGCCCCAGCATTTT
TRBJ2-3,.,.,TRBV7-9,CASSLVGTQYF,TGTGCCAGCAGCTTAGTCGGTACGCAGTATTTT
TRBJ2-7,.,.,TRBV5-1,CASNLQEPTPYEQYF,TGCGCCAGCAATTTGCAGGAACCCACCCCCTACGAGCAGTACTTC
TRBJ1-2,.,.,TRBV4-1,CASSQSGSHGYTF,TGCGCCAGCAGCCAATCAGGGTCCCATGGCTACACCTTC
TRBJ2-7,TRBD1,few,TRBV5-1,CASSFEGARPEQYF,TGCGCCAGCAGCTTTGAGGGGGCGCGGCCCGAGCAGTACTTC
TRBJ2-1,.,.,TRBV6-5,CASSELAGDNEQFF,TGTGCCAGCAGTGAACTTGCAGGGGATAATGAGCAGTTCTTC
TRBJ1-1,TRBD1,.,TRBV2,CASRTDRGGGAFF,TGTGCCAGCAGGACGGACAGGGGAGGGGGAGCTTTCTTT
TRBJ1-2,.,once,TRBV28,CASSLMDRGGDGYTF,TGTGCCAGCAGTTTAATGGATCGGGGGGGGGATGGCTACACCTTC
TRBJ1-2,.,.,TRBV5-1,CASSYTTTNGQLLYGYTF,TGCGCCAGCAGCTATACAACAACCAACGGACAGCTACTCTATGGCTACACCTTC
TRBJ1-2,TRBD1,.,TRBV10-1,CATRQGSKGAAPAGCGYGYTF,TGCGCCACCCGTCAAGGATCAAAGGGGGCGGCACCTGCCGGATGTGGGTATGGCTACACCTTC
TRBJ2-3,.,few,TRBV27,CASSFGRGPTDTQYF,TGTGCCAGCAGTTTTGGTCGAGGCCCCACAGATACGCAGTATTTT
TRBJ2-7,.,.,TRBV6-1,CASRAPGTYEQYF,TGTGCCAGCAGGGCGCCGGGTACCTACGAGCAGTACTTC
TRBJ1-3,.,.,TRBV2,CASRRENTIYF,TGTGCCAGCAGAAGAGAAAACACCATATATTTT
TRBJ2-5,TRBD2,.,TRBV5-4,CASSLPLAGGREETQYF,TGTGCCAGCAGCTTGCCCCTAGCGGGGGGAAGGGAAGAGACCCAGTACTTC
TRBJ1-1,.,.,TRBV29-1,CSVSGSGTEAFF,TGCAGCGTTTCAGGGTCGGGCACTGAAGCTTTCTTT
TRBJ2-3,TRBD1,once,TRBV4-1,CASSQEGTGGVGTDTQYF,TGCGCCAGCAGCCAAGAAGGGACAGGGGGGGTGGGGACAGATACGCAGTATTTT
TRBJ1-1,.,few,TRBV29-1,CSVALGGETEAFF,TGCAGCGTCGCTTTGGGGGGAGAGACTGAAGCTTTCTTT
TRBJ1-6,.,.,TRBV7-9,CASSRGGVSPLHF,TGTGCCAGCAGCCGTGGAGGAGTTTCACCCCTCCACTTT
TRBJ1-2,.,.,TRBV18,CASSPGDGYGYTF,TGTGCCAGCTCACCCGGGGATGGCTATGGCTACACCTTC
TRBJ2-7,.,.,TRBV4-1,CASSQVTGSTPYEQYF,TGCGCCAGCAGCCAAGTTACGGGTTCGACCCCTTACGAGCAGTACTTC
TRBJ2-7,.,.,TRBV27,CASSLTTEVYEQYF,TGTGCCAGCAGTTTAACTACTGAGGTCTACGAGCAGTACTTC
TRBJ2-5,TRBD2,once,TRBV14,CASSLGLAGIETQYF,TGTGCCAGCAGCCTAGGACTAGCGGGAATCGAGACCCAGTACTTC
TRBJ2-1,TRBD2,.,TRBV4-2,CASSRSAGVNNEQFF,TGTGCCAGCAGCCGGAGCGCGGGGGTGAACAATGAGCAGTTCTTC
TRBJ2-5,TRBD2,.,TRBV30,CAWSSGRVSETQYF,TGTGCCTGGAGTAGCGGGAGGGTGTCAGAGACCCAGTACTTC
TRBJ1-5,.,.,TRBV28,CASTPGASGVYPPQHF,TGTGCCAGCACCCCTGGGGCTTCAGGGGTTTATCCGCCCCAGCATTTT
TRBJ1-2,.,.,TRBV19,CASSIPGSRGNGYTF,TGTGCCAGTAGTATCCCGGGGAGTAGGGGGAATGGCTACACCTTC
TRBJ1-3,.,.,TRBV19,CASSRGTQSSGNTIYF,TGTGCCAGTAGTAGGGGGACACAGAGCTCTGGAAACACCATATATTTT
TRBJ2-5,TRBD1,.,TRBV27,CASSSRDRAQETQYF,TGTGCCAGCAGTTCCCGGGACAGGGCACAAGAGACCCAGTACTTC
TRBJ1-1,.,.,TRBV29-1,CSAARTVMNTEAFF,TGCAGCGCCGCAAGGACAGTAATGAACACTGAAGCTTTCTTT
TRBJ1-3,.,once,TRBV9,CASSGIPQGSGNTIYF,TGTGCCAGCAGCGGAATCCCGCAGGGGTCCGGAAACACCATATATTTT
TRBJ2-1,.,.,TRBV9,CASSAGGLPYNEQFF,TGTGCCAGCAGCGCCGGGGGGCTTCCCTACAATGAGCAGTTCTTC
TRBJ2-3,TRBD2,.,TRBV7-3,CASSLLAGGLDTQYF,TGTGCCAGCAGCTTACTAGCGGGGGGGCTGGACACGCAGTATTTT
TRBJ2-7,.,.,TRBV4-1,CASSQAFTGNYEQYF,TGCGCCAGCAGCCAAGCATTTACAGGGAACTACGAGCAGTACTTC
TRBJ1-4,.,.,TRBV18,CASSLGLPTGKLFF,TGTGCCAGCTCACTCGGACTCCCCACGGGAAAACTGTTTTTT
TRBJ2-3,TRBD2,.,TRBV7-6,CASSDPGTSGGPPQYF,TGTGCCAGCAGCGACCCCGGGACTAGCGGGGGCCCCCCGCAGTATTTT
TRBJ1-2,.,.,TRBV15,CATSRGQVGYTF,TGTGCCACCAGCAGAGGACAGGTGGGCTACACCTTC
TRBJ2-7,.,.,TRBV27,CASSFANGYEQYF,TGTGCCAGCAGTTTTGCGAACGGGTACGAGCAGTACTTC
TRBJ1-2,.,.,TRBV6-5,CASSYMDSIYGYTF,TGTGCCAGCAGTTACATGGACAGTATTTATGGCTACACCTTC
TRBJ2-7,TRBD2,.,TRBV6-5,CASSYGISGSEQYF,TGTGCCAGCAGTTATGGGATTAGCGGGAGCGAGCAGTACTTC
TRBJ2-3,TRBD2,.,TRBV4-1,CASSQDLESSGHKYF,TGCGCCAGCAGCCAAGATCTTGAGTCTAGCGGCCATAAGTATTTT